Here is one T cell receptor beta chain with its context. The antigen is undetermined. This record belongs to a study of T-cell memory formation after mild COVID-19. Points from the study as a whole: Clones that contracted from day 15 to 85 had balanced CD4/CD8; later expanders were CD4+ biased. In second-wave clones peaking day 37, SARS-CoV-2 specificity remained unconfirmed.

CDR1 LGHNT and CDR2 FRNRAP come from the germline V gene. V was clipped by 6 bases and J by 0 bases, with 18 bases between them. The CDR3 totals 17 residues. Constant-segment primers were used for 5'RACE, and the resulting TCR alpha and TCR beta cDNA libraries carried sample barcodes and UMIs. Each CDR3 protein is one row after TCRdb ran MiXCR on the 5' RACE reads. The repertoire holds 250,000 to 350,000 distinct CDR3 sequences, with 15% to 20% as singletons. Sequencing used PBMCs or a T cell subset sorted from them (not recorded which). This chain connects TRBV12-5 to TRBJ1-3; D is possibly TRBD1 (5 bases). This TCR derives from a man aged 18 to 29 who had mild COVID-19 (a few samples of this study predate the infection). Cell type and time point are not known. CDR3 residues: CASGSPGTYSSGNTIYF. CDR3 in DNA: TGTGCTAGTGGGAGTCCCGGGACGTACAGCTCTGGAAACACCATATATTTT.